The 25 T cell receptor beta chains presented below share a single source sample, sequenced in a study of blood T cell repertoires in COVID-19. The protocol was immunoSEQ multiplex PCR, while the TCRdb copy is restricted to in-frame clones and leaves out a portion. The profile shows approximately 85,000 clones, just over 85% of them singletons. Sequencing used peripheral blood. These receptors were taken from a man aged 50-59 years with active or convalescent COVID-19.

V and J are TRBV25-1 and TRBJ1-5; 8 nucleotides agree with TRBD1. This CDR3 contains 14 residues. The V and J ends lost 2 bases and 7 bases, in that order; junction bases with no gene match: 4. CDR1 and CDR2 (germline): MGHDK, SYGVNS. CDR3 amino acids: CASSERTGLQPQHF. The CDR3 bases are TGTGCCAGCAGTGAAAGGACAGGGCTACAGCCCCAGCATTTT.

CDR3 amino acids: CASSQDMGTGVGRQYF. The DNA for the CDR3 is TGTGCCAGCAGCCAAGATATGGGGACAGGGGTTGGAAGGCAGTACTTC. V and J are TRBV3-1 (or the pseudogene TRBV3-2) and TRBJ2-7, with 10 bases lining up with TRBD1. The V and J ends lost 0 bases and 9 bases, in that order; junction bases with no gene match: 11. Looked up from germline, CDR1 is LGHDT and CDR2 is YNNKEL (reference sequence). The CDR3 runs 16 residues.

The genes are TRBV5-1 and TRBJ2-3, with TRBD2 matching over 16 bases. Germline V gene sequence: CDR1 SGHRS, CDR2 YFSETQ. The CDR3 runs to 19 residues. The V segment lost 3 bases and the J segment 0 bases; nucleotides outside the gene matches: 7. The CDR3 sequence: CASSSGLAGGKRSTDTQYF. The DNA of the CDR3 is TGCGCCAGCAGCTCGGGACTAGCGGGAGGGAAACGAAGCACAGATACGCAGTATTTT.

The V and J genes are TRBV5-1 and TRBJ1-1; 8 bases are a match to TRBD1. The CDR3 length is 16 residues. Germline V gene sequence: CDR1 SGHRS, CDR2 YFSETQ. Trimming removed 5 bases from V and 0 bases from J; junction bases left unmatched: 9. The CDR3 protein is CASSTGQAKLNTEAFF. As DNA, the CDR3 is TGCGCCAGCAGTACGGGACAGGCGAAGTTGAACACTGAAGCTTTCTTT.

V usage is TRBV3-1 (or the pseudogene TRBV3-2) and J usage is TRBJ2-1; 7 bases are shared with TRBD1. CDR3 length equals 15 residues. The V and J ends lost 0 bases and 5 bases, in that order; junction bases with no gene match: 4. Looked up from germline, CDR1 is LGHDT and CDR2 is YNNKEL (reference sequence). The CDR3 bases are TGTGCCAGCAGCCAAGATTGGGACAGTCACAATGAGCAGTTCTTC. Translation: CASSQDWDSHNEQFF.

The chain couples TRBV27 to TRBJ2-3; D may be TRBD1 (5 bases). This CDR3 has 15 residues. Looked up from germline, CDR1 is MNHEY and CDR2 is SMNVEV (reference sequence). The V and J ends lost 5 bases and 2 bases respectively, with 14 bases between them. The CDR3 region has the DNA TGTGCCAGCAGTCTAATTCAGGGTGTCACAGATACGCAGTATTTT. Its protein product is CASSLIQGVTDTQYF.

The rearrangement uses TRBV5-1 and TRBJ2-6, with a weak D call TRBD2 (5 bases). Between the trimmed V and J ends, which lost 0 bases and 0 bases, there was a span of 7 bases. Germline lookup yields CDR1 SGHRS and CDR2 YFSETQ. The CDR3 has 16 amino acids. In DNA form, the CDR3 reads TGCGCCAGCAGCTTGGACGGACTCTCTGGGGCCAACGTCCTGACTTTC. As protein: CASSLDGLSGANVLTF.

The J gene is TRBJ2-5, the V gene TRBV30; TRBD2 matches at 9 bases. The junction had 15 bases not matched to a gene; V was cut back by 5 bases and J by 5 bases. The CDR3 sequence is 16 residues long. Germline V lookup: CDR1 GTSNPN, CDR2 SVGIG (reference sequence). CDR3 in amino acids: CAWCHESGGYMETQYF. CDR3 in DNA: TGTGCCTGGTGCCACGAAAGCGGGGGGTATATGGAGACCCAGTACTTC.

The chain joins TRBV6-2 or TRBV6-3 to TRBJ2-3; TRBD1 might be the D (6 bases). Germline values: CDR1 MNHEY, CDR2 SVGEGT. V lost 5 bases and J lost 5, with 14 bases in between. The CDR3 is made up of 14 amino acids. CDR3: CASSTLTRGDTQYF. The CDR3 region has the DNA TGTGCCAGCAGTACGCTAACCAGGGGAGATACGCAGTATTTT.

This chain uses TRBV6-1 with TRBJ2-5; TRBD2 matches at 9 bases. From germline, CDR1 is MNHNS and CDR2 SASEGT. The CDR3 is 17 amino acids. With V trimmed by 2 bases and J by 4 bases, 11 bases remained unmatched. The CDR3 DNA follows: TGTGCCAGCAGTGAATCGATGCGGGGGGGGTTTTCAGAGACCCAGTACTTC. This translates into CASSESMRGGFSETQYF.

Only a few counts were recorded for this clone. The chain is built from TRBV12-5 and TRBJ1-5, with TRBD1 identical over 8 bases. This CDR3 has 15 amino acids. V trimming: 5 bases; J trimming: 5 bases; junction bases outside the gene matches: 8. The germline gives CDR1 LGHNT, CDR2 FRNRAP. CDR3 in amino acids: CASGPGTGQDQPQHF. The DNA of the CDR3 is TGTGCTAGTGGTCCCGGGACAGGACAAGATCAGCCCCAGCATTTT. The full variable domain, its missing parts supplied by reference TRBV12-5 and TRBJ1-5, is DARVTQTPRHKVTEMGQEVTMRCQPILGHNTVFWYRQTMMQGLELLAYFRNRAPLDDSGMPKDRFSAEMPDATLATLKIQPSEPRDSAVYFCASGPGTGQDQPQHFGDGTRLSIL.

This chain links TRBV19 with TRBJ2-1; D unclear. This CDR3 region has 13 residues. The V end was cut by 4 bases, the J end by 10 bases, with 14 bases between. Germline CDR1 and CDR2: LNHDA and SQIVND (reference sequence). The CDR3 is CASSTIDQREQFF. The CDR3 DNA reads as TGTGCCAGTAGTACCATTGACCAGCGCGAGCAGTTCTTC.

This clone rates as medium-sized (0.01 to 0.1%). The V gene is TRBV7-8, the J gene TRBJ2-1; 15 bases are shared with TRBD2. The CDR3 loop spans 21 amino acids. V lost 5 bases, J lost 0 bases, and 14 bases stayed unmatched. Germline V gene lookup returns CDR1 SGHVS and CDR2 FQNEAQ. CDR3 in DNA: TGTGCCAGCAGCCAGGGGACTAGCGGGGGGCTTTCCCGATCCTCCTACAATGAGCAGTTCTTC. Protein product: CASSQGTSGGLSRSSYNEQFF. Together with reference TRBV7-8 and TRBJ2-1, the CDR3 gives the full variable domain: GAGVSQSPRYKVAKRGQDVALRCDPISGHVSLFWYQQALGQGPEFLTYFQNEAQLDKSGLPSDRFFAERPEGSVSTLKIQRTQQEDSAVYLCASSQGTSGGLSRSSYNEQFFGPGTRLTVL.

V gene TRBV7-2 combines with J gene TRBJ2-1; 7 bases are shared with TRBD2. With 2 bases clipped from V and 6 bases from J, the junction kept 13 bases outside the gene matches. Germline loops: CDR1 SGHTA, CDR2 FQGNSA. CDR3 length: 17 amino acids. The DNA for the CDR3 is TGTGCCAGCAGCTTATCTATGGGATGGGGGACTACCAATGAGCAGTTCTTC. Amino acid sequence: CASSLSMGWGTTNEQFF.

V gene TRBV7-2 combines with J gene TRBJ2-1; 7 bases map to TRBD2. V dropped 1 base and J dropped 10; count of bases not matched to a gene: 7. Germline CDR1 and CDR2: SGHTA and FQGNSA. This CDR3 region has 14 residues. The CDR3: CASSLGLARGEQFF. The CDR3, as DNA: TGTGCCAGCAGCTTAGGACTAGCCCGGGGGGAGCAGTTCTTC.

V is TRBV30 and J is TRBJ1-1; D remains ambiguous. Germline CDR1 is GTSNPN and CDR2 is SVGIG (reference sequence). The V end was cut by 3 bases, the J end by 0 bases, with 5 bases between. The CDR3 is 12 amino acids. This CDR3 reads CAWRQLNTEAFF. CDR3 in DNA: TGTGCCTGGAGACAGTTGAACACTGAAGCTTTCTTT.

V and J are TRBV11-1 and TRBJ2-7; 10 bases map to TRBD2. Germline CDR1 SGHAT, CDR2 FQDESV (reference sequence). After removal of 3 bases from V and 4 bases from J, the junction contained 6 bases not matched to a gene. This CDR3 has 15 amino acids. The DNA for the CDR3 is TGTGCCAGCAGCTTTCTAGCGGGAGATAAATACGAGCAGTACTTC. It codes for CASSFLAGDKYEQYF.

This sequence joins TRBV19 and TRBJ1-1; a weak D match, TRBD1 (6 bases). Trimming stripped 6 bases from V and 5 bases from J, with 19 bases between. CDR3 length equals 15 residues. Germline V gene data show CDR1 as LNHDA and CDR2 as SQIVND (reference sequence). In DNA form, the CDR3 reads TGTGCCAGTAGCCTCAGGGGTTTGAGGCGGACTGAAGCTTTCTTT. This sequence encodes CASSLRGLRRTEAFF.

The chain employs TRBV2 and TRBJ2-2, with a weak D call TRBD2 (5 bases). CDR3 length: 13 residues. With 6 bases removed from V and 8 bases from J, the gap between germline ends came to 13 bases. Looked up from germline, CDR1 is SNHLY and CDR2 is FYNNEI. DNA for the CDR3: TGTGCCAGCAGACTAGAAACATCAGGGGAGCTGTTTTTT. This translates into CASRLETSGELFF.

The chain is built from TRBV28 and TRBJ1-1, with 7 bases that match TRBD1. With V trimmed by 6 bases and J by 5 bases, 9 bases remained unmatched. The V gene's germline CDR1 is MDHEN and CDR2 SYDVKM. The CDR3 contains 14 residues. The CDR3 spells CASSPGGRGTEAFF. The CDR3 DNA reads TGTGCCAGCAGCCCAGGGGGTCGAGGGACTGAAGCTTTCTTT. The full variable domain, rest sourced from reference TRBV28 and TRBJ1-1, is DVKVTQSSRYLVKRTGEKVFLECVQDMDHENMFWYRQDPGLGLRLIYFSYDVKMKEKGDIPEGYSVSREKKERFSLILESASTNQTSMYLCASSPGGRGTEAFFGQGTRLTVV.

This clone was counted only a few times. The chain joins TRBV29-1 to TRBJ2-1; D remains unclear. CDR3 size: 12 residues. Between the trimmed V and J ends, which lost 5 bases and 6 bases, there was a span of 11 bases. Germline V gives CDR1 SQVTM, CDR2 ANQGSEA. The CDR3 sequence is CSVHLSGNEQFF. In DNA form, the CDR3 reads TGCAGCGTTCATCTTTCCGGCAATGAGCAGTTCTTC.

The chain carries TRBV11-2 and TRBJ2-2; a weak D match, TRBD1 (5 bases). The CDR3 length is 15 residues. V shed 3 bases and J shed 1 base, with 9 bases lying between them. Germline CDR1 is SGHAT and CDR2 is FQNNGV. CDR3 bases: TGTGCCAGCAGCTTCAACCAGGGGAACACCGGGGAGCTGTTTTTT. It specifies CASSFNQGNTGELFF.

This clone turned up a few times. This chain uses TRBV6-5 with TRBJ1-3, with unresolved D. From germline, CDR1 is MNHEY and CDR2 SVGAGI. The CDR3 has 11 residues. V was cut by 10 bases and J by 0 bases, with 4 bases left in between. CDR3 nucleotide sequence: TGTGCCACACACTCTGGAAACACCATATATTTT. Translated, it gives CATHSGNTIYF.

This sequence joins TRBV10-1 and TRBJ2-5; weak D call: TRBD2 (6 bases). This CDR3 contains 15 residues. CDR1 and CDR2 from the germline V gene are WNHNN and SYGVQD (reference sequence). V was shortened by 2 bases and J by 5 bases, with 15 bases between the two germline ends. The CDR3 region is CASSEHPGGRETQYF. CDR3 DNA: TGCGCCAGCAGTGAGCACCCCGGTGGGAGGGAGACCCAGTACTTC.

The chain recombines TRBV24-1 with TRBJ2-7; 12 nucleotides align to TRBD1. This CDR3 comprises 12 residues. Germline V gives CDR1 KGHDR, CDR2 SFDVKD. J gave up 6 bases and V 11 bases, and 4 bases lay outside the gene matches. The CDR3 nucleotides are TGTGCCATCGGGACAGGGGGCTCCGAGCAGTACTTC. It yields the protein CAIGTGGSEQYF.